This paragraph covers one TCR beta chain sequence. A read error may be the cause here, since a much bigger clone is one base away. Per germline, CDR1 KGHDR and CDR2 SFDVKD. The CDR3 contains 13 residues. The data are from a study of early T cells in non-severe SARS-CoV-2 infection. On the study more broadly: Alpha and beta chains were unpaired, from unsorted whole-blood bulk RNA.

Individual cDNA molecules received unique molecular identifiers. Via MiXCR, TCRdb re-called the 5' RACE reads, giving one row per CDR3 protein. The repertoire includes roughly 75,000 distinct CDR3 sequences, about 16% of them detected once, and about 2.6% sits in the top ten. The sequence was collected from an adult who was a healthcare worker with PCR-confirmed SARS-CoV-2 infection or an uninfected control (not recorded which). The sequenced sample consisted of whole blood. The chain carries TRBV24-1 and TRBJ1-2; maybe TRBD1 (6 bases). The CDR3 nucleotides read TGTGCCACCAGTGATCAGAACAGGGACGGCTTCACCTTC. Protein: CATSDQNRDGFTF.